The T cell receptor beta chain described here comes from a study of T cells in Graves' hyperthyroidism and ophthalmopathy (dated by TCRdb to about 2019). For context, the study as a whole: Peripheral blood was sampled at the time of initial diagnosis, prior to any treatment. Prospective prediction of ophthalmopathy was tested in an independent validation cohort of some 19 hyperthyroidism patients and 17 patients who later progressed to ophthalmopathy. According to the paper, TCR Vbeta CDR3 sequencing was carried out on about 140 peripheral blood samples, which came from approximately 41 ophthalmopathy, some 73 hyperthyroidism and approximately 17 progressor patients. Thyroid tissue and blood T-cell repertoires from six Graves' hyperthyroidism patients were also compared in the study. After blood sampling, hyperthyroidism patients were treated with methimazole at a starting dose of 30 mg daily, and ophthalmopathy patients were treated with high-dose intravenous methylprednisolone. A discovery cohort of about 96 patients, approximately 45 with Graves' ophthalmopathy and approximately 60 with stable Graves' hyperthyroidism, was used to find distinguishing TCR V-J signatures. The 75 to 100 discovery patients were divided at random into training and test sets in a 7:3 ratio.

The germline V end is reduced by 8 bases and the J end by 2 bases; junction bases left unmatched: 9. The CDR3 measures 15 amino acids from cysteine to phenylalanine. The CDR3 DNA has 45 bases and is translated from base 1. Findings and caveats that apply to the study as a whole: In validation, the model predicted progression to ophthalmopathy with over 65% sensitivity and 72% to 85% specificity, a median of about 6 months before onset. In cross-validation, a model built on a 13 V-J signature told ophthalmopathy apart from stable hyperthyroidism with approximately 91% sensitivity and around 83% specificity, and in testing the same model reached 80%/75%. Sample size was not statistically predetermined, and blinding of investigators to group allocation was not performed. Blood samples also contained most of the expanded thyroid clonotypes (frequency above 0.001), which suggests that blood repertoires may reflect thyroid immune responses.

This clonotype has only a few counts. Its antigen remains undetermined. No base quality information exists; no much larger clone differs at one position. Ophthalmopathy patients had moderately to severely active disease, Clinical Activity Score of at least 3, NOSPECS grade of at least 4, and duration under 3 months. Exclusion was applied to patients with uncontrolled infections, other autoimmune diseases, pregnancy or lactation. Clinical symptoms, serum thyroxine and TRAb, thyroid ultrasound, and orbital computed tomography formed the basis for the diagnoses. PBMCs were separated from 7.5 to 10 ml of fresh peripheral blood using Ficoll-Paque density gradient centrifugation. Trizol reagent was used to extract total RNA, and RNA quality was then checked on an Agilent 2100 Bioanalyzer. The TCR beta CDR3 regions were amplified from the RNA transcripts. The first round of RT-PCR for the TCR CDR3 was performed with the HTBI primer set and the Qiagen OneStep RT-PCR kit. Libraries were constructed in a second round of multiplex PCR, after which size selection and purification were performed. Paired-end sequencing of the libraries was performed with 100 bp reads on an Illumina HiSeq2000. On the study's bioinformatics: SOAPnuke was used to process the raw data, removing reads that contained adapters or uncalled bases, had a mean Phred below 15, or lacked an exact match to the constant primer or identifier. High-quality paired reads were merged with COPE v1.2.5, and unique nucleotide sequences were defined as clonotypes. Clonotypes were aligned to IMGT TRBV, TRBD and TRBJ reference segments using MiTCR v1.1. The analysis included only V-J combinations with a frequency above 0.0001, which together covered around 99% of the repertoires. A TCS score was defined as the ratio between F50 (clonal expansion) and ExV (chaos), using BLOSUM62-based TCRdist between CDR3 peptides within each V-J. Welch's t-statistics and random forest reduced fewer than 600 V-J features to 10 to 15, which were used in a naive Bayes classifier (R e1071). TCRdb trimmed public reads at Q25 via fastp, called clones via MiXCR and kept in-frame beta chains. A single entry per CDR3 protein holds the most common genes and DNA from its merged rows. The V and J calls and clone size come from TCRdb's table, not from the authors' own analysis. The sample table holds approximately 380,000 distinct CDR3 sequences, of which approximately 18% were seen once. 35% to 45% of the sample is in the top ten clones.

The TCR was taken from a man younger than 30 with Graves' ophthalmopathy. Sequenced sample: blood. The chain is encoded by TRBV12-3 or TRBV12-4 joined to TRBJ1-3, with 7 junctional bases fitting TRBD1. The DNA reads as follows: TGTGCCAGCGGGTTCCGAAGGGGGCCTGGAAACACCATATATTTT. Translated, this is CASGFRRGPGNTIYF.